This T cell receptor (beta chain) was captured in a study of blood T cell repertoires in COVID-19. Overall study: Material from acute and convalescent COVID-19 was sourced from the United States, Italy and Spain. T cells, B-cell-depleted T cells, or PBMCs provided the cDNA or gDNA that served as material.

This clone was detected a few times. Seattle's cohort entered during active infection and was followed longitudinally. Clones were read by immunoSEQ multiplex PCR, and TCRdb kept only the in-frame ones, dropping some. Seen here are about 38,000 clones, about 85% observed once, and the top ten hold more than 4.5%. Germline loops: CDR1 SEHNR, CDR2 FQNEAQ (reference sequence). The junction had 8 bases not matched to a gene; V was cut back by 5 bases and J by 7 bases. The CDR3 spans 14 residues. This clonotype originated in a man in his sixties with COVID-19, enrolled during active disease. The chain is built from TRBV7-9 and TRBJ2-4, with 7 bases that match TRBD2. Material: peripheral blood. CDR3 amino acids: CASSPGRGDNIQYF. The DNA of the CDR3 is TGTGCCAGCAGCCCTGGTCGGGGGGACAACATTCAGTACTTC.